This T cell receptor beta chain was identified in a study of radiotherapy plus CTLA-4 blockade in lung cancer. Study as a whole: Disease control was present in roughly a third of patients, and objective responses in under 20%.

Chemo-refractory metastatic non-small-cell lung cancer patients underwent focal radiation alongside CTLA-4 blockade with ipilimumab. Per germline, CDR1 LGHNA and CDR2 YSLEER. The CDR3 consists of 15 residues. The J segment lost 5 bases and the V segment lost 2 bases, leaving 4 bases of the junction unmatched. Profiling relied on immunoSEQ multiplex PCR, and the TCRdb table lists in-frame clones only, not all of them. The sample shows approximately 47,000 clones, approximately 62% of them seen only once. Sequenced material: peripheral blood, taken from a patient treated with radiotherapy plus ipilimumab. This chain links TRBV4-3 with TRBJ1-5; the match to TRBD1 covers 9 bases. The receptor comes from a human donor with non-small cell lung cancer who had a partial response to radiotherapy plus ipilimumab. The CDR3 bases are TGCGCCAGCAGCCAATCGGGACAGGGTGATCAGCCCCAGCATTTT. It specifies CASSQSGQGDQPQHF.